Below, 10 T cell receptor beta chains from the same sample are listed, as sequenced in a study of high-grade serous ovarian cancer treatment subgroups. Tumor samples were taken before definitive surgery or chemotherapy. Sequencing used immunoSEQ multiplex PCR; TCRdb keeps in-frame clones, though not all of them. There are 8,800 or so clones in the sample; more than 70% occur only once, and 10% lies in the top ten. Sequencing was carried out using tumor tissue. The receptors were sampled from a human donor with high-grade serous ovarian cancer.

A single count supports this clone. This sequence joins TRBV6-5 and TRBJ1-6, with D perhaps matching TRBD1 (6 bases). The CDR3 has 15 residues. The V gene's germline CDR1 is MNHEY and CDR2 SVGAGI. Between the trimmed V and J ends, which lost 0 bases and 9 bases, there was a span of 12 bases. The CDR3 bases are TGTGCCAGCAGTTACTCGAGGGGGGAGAGTTCACCCCTCCACTTT. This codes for CASSYSRGESSPLHF.

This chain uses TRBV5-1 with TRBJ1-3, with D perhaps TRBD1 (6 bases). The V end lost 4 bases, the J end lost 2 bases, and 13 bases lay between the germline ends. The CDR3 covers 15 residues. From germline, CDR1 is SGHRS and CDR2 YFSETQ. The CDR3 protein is CASSPFAGAGNTIYF. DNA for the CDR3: TGCGCCAGCAGCCCCTTTGCAGGGGCTGGAAACACCATATATTTT. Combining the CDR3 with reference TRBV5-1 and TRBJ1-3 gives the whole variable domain KAGVTQTPRYLIKTRGQQVTLSCSPISGHRSVSWYQQTPGQGLQFLFEYFSETQRNKGNFPGRFSGRQFSNSRSEMNVSTLELGDSALYLCASSPFAGAGNTIYFGEGSWLTVV.

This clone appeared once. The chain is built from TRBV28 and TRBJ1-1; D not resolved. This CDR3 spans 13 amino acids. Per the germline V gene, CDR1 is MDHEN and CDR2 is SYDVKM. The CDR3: CATQKTGLLEAFF. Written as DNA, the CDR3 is TGTGCTACGCAAAAGACTGGGCTCTTAGAAGCTTTCTTT.

CDR3 region: CASSLSGQGRSFF. The CDR3 DNA is TGTGCCAGCAGTTTATCGGGACAGGGACGTTCTTTCTTT. The gene calls are TRBV27 and TRBJ1-1; 9 nucleotides line up with TRBD1. The ends lost 0 bases at V and 12 bases at J; junction bases unmatched: 5. This CDR3 is 13 amino acids long. The V gene's germline CDR1 is MNHEY and CDR2 SMNVEV (reference sequence).

The CDR3 loop is CASSSKTSGRHGEQYF. The CDR3 coding sequence is TGTGCCAGCAGCTCTAAAACTAGCGGGAGGCACGGCGAGCAGTACTTC. The V call is TRBV21-1, the J call TRBJ2-7; the table's D call of TRBD2 was not tested on the DNA. TRBV21-1 is a documented pseudogene. CDR3 length equals 16 residues.

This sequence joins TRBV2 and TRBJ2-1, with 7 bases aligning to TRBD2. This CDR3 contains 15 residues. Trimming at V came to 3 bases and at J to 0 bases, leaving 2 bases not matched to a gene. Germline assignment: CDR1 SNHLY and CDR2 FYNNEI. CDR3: CASSDGGSSYNEQFF. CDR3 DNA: TGTGCCAGCAGTGATGGCGGGAGCTCCTACAATGAGCAGTTCTTC.

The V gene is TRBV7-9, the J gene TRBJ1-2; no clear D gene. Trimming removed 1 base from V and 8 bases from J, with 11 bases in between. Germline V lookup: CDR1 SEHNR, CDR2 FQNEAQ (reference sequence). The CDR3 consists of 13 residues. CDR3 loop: CASSLVGLDGYTF. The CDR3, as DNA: TGTGCCAGCAGCTTAGTCGGTTTGGACGGCTACACCTTC.

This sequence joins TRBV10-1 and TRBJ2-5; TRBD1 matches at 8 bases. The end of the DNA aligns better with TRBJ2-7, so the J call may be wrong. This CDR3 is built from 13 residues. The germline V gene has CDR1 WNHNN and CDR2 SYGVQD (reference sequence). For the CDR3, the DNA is TGCGCCAGCTCTGTGGGACAGGCCTACGAGCAGTACTTC. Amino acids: CASSVGQAYEQYF.

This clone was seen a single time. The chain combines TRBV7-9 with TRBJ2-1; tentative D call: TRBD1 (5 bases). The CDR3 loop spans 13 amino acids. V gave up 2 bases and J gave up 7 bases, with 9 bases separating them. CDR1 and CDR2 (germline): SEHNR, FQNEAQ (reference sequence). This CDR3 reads CASSLLGPNEQFF. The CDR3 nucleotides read TGTGCCAGCAGCTTACTGGGGCCAAATGAGCAGTTCTTC.

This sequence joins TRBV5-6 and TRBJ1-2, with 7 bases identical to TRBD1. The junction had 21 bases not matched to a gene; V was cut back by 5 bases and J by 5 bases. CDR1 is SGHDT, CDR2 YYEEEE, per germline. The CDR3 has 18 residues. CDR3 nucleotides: TGTGCCAGCAGAGCTTGGCCTCCTTCCTTCCACAGGGGTTATGGCTACACCTTC. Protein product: CASRAWPPSFHRGYGYTF.